The T cell receptor (beta chain) described here comes from a study of graft-versus-host responses after intestinal transplantation. The overall study: Every recipient underwent anti-thymocyte globulin induction, then tacrolimus and steroids for roughly three years.

As for this clone: The antigen is not known.

Some clones are missing from TCRdb's copy, which holds only in-frame ones; the method was immunoSEQ multiplex PCR. The data contain about 88,000 clones, 80% to 95% of them singletons. General study results and limits: Graft-donor T cell macrochimerism in patients accompanied high graft-versus-host to host-versus-graft clonal ratios in allografts.

CDR3 length equals 15 residues. Trimming took off 7 bases at V and 3 bases at J, with 15 bases between the two ends. Looked up from germline, CDR1 is MNHNY and CDR2 is SVGAGI (reference sequence). This sequence was found in a human donor who was the organ donor for an intestinal transplant. The V call is TRBV6-6, the J call TRBJ2-2; D possibly corresponds to TRBD2 (6 bases). This specimen consisted of unstimulated CD4+ T cells sorted from spleen or lymph node cells, obtained before transplant. The CDR3 DNA reads as TGTGCCAGCACCTCGGGGGTTACGGACACCGGGGAGCTGTTTTTT. Its translation is CASTSGVTDTGELFF.